The 25 T cell receptor beta chains given below trace back to one sample, sequenced in a study of T cells in Graves' hyperthyroidism and ophthalmopathy. RNA transcripts served as the template for amplifying TCR beta CDR3 regions. Using the HTBI primer set, a first-round RT-PCR was run on the TCR CDR3. TCRdb used MiXCR to reprocess the multiplex PCR reads, holding one entry per CDR3 protein. The repertoire holds about 510,000 distinct CDR3 sequences, with 13% to 15% as singletons. Input material: blood. The receptors here all came from a woman aged 40-49 years with Graves' hyperthyroidism.

The V and J genes are TRBV7-8 and TRBJ2-1; 8 nucleotides line up with TRBD2. V was pared by 0 bases and J by 6 bases, with 7 bases of the junction left unmatched. The CDR3 consists of 16 residues. CDR1 and CDR2 (germline): SGHVS, FQNEAQ. CDR3: CASSLASSGRFNEQFF. As DNA, the CDR3 is TGTGCCAGCAGCTTAGCGTCTAGCGGGCGCTTCAATGAGCAGTTCTTC.

This clonotype appeared a few times. V gene TRBV6-5 combines with J gene TRBJ1-4; D not certain. Germline V gene sequence: CDR1 MNHEY, CDR2 SVGAGI. Trimming left V 1 base short and J 0 bases short, with 6 bases between. This CDR3 is 15 amino acids long. The CDR3 coding sequence is TGTGCCAGCAGTTACTATGGGTCAACTAATGAAAAACTGTTTTTT. Translation: CASSYYGSTNEKLFF.

In this sample, this clonotype turned up many times. The chain employs TRBV28 and TRBJ1-2; D uncertain. Trimming removed 6 bases at V and 0 bases at J, with 8 bases between. The CDR3 is made up of 13 amino acids. CDR1 and CDR2 from the germline V gene are MDHEN and SYDVKM. The DNA for the CDR3 is TGTGCCAGCAGCCCGTTATCTAACTATGGCTACACCTTC. This sequence encodes CASSPLSNYGYTF.

This clonotype occurred many times. V usage is TRBV18 and J usage is TRBJ2-3, with a tentative D call TRBD1 (6 bases). V lost 4 bases and J 6 bases, leaving 11 bases between the germline ends. The CDR3 runs 13 residues. Germline CDR1 is KGHSH and CDR2 is LQKENI. In DNA form, the CDR3 reads TGTGCCAGCTCACGCTATGACAGGGATACGCAGTATTTT. Protein sequence: CASSRYDRDTQYF.

This chain links TRBV30 with TRBJ2-3; D may be TRBD1 or TRBD2 (5 bases each). CDR3 length equals 14 residues. Looked up from germline, CDR1 is GTSNPN and CDR2 is SVGIG (reference sequence). The CDR3: CGTGSGFSTDTQYF. CDR3 nucleotides: TGTGGGACTGGATCAGGGTTCAGCACAGATACGCAGTATTTT.

Regarding this clonotype: It may be a read error: a sequence one base away is much more abundant. The chain carries TRBV13 and TRBJ2-1; 10 bases align to TRBD2. In germline, CDR1 is PRHDT, CDR2 FYEKMQ (reference sequence). The CDR3 runs to 15 residues. The CDR3 loop reads CAGSPGLAANNEQFF. Written as DNA, the CDR3 is TGTGCCGGCAGCCCCGGACTAGCGGCAAACAATGAGCAGTTCTTC.

This clonotype was seen ten or more times. The CDR3 here is CASSLLDSYTGELFF. DNA of the CDR3: TGCGCCAGCAGCTTATTAGACAGCTACACCGGGGAGCTGTTTTTT. The rearrangement links TRBV5-1 to TRBJ2-2; a weak D match, TRBD1 (5 bases). Germline V lookup: CDR1 SGHRS, CDR2 YFSETQ. The CDR3 sequence is 15 residues long. The V and J ends lost 2 bases and 3 bases respectively, with 11 bases between them.

This clonotype came up many times. This sequence joins TRBV9 and TRBJ1-2, with 8 bases matching TRBD1. Germline V gene sequence: CDR1 SGDLS, CDR2 YYNGEE. CDR3 size: 15 residues. After removal of 0 bases from V and 7 bases from J, the junction contained 8 bases not matched to a gene. For the CDR3, the DNA is TGTGCCAGCAGCGTAGATGCAGGGGGCGGCGGTGGCTACACCTTC. Translation gives CASSVDAGGGGGYTF.

This clonotype was seen only a few times. V is TRBV12-3 or TRBV12-4 and J is TRBJ1-4; the match to TRBD1 covers 9 bases. V gave up 6 bases and J gave up 8 bases; unmatched junction bases: 16. This CDR3 contains 17 residues. The CDR3 is CASSPNPGQGVEEKLFF. The CDR3 DNA reads TGTGCCAGCAGCCCTAACCCGGGACAGGGAGTGGAGGAAAAACTGTTTTTT.

Many counts were recorded for this clonotype. This chain links TRBV29-1 with TRBJ2-1; either TRBD1 or TRBD2 may fit D (6 bases each). Looked up from germline, CDR1 is SQVTM and CDR2 is ANQGSEA. The CDR3 is 17 residues long. V lost 2 bases, J lost 9 bases, and 26 bases lay in between. This CDR3 reads CSVEPIARGTFPGEQFF. DNA for the CDR3: TGCAGCGTTGAACCGATAGCCCGGGGGACATTTCCGGGTGAGCAGTTCTTC.

This clonotype was recorded many times. The V call is TRBV10-3, the J call TRBJ1-1, with 7 bases lining up with TRBD1. CDR3 length: 15 residues. V dropped 5 bases and J dropped 7; count of bases not matched to a gene: 13. The germline gives CDR1 ENHRY, CDR2 SYGVKD. In DNA, the CDR3 is TGTGCCATCAGTACTACCGGGACAGAACCTGATGAAGCTTTCTTT. The encoded protein is CAISTTGTEPDEAFF.

The chain links TRBV25-1 to TRBJ2-3, with D maybe TRBD1 (5 bases). Trimming removed 5 bases at V and 3 bases at J, with 15 bases between. The CDR3 is 15 residues long. CDR1 and CDR2 (germline): MGHDK, SYGVNS. CDR3 DNA: TGTGCCAGCAGTCCTGGCAGGGCTGTGACAGATACGCAGTATTTT. This gives the protein CASSPGRAVTDTQYF.

This clonotype was seen a few times. It may be a read error: a sequence one base away is much more abundant. The rearrangement uses TRBV25-1 and TRBJ1-5; maybe TRBD1 (6 bases). The V end lost 6 bases, the J end lost 9 bases, and 18 bases lay between the germline ends. This CDR3 comprises 14 residues. The germline gives CDR1 MGHDK, CDR2 SYGVNS. Here the CDR3 reads CASSETGLSRPQHF. The CDR3 nucleotides read TGTGCCAGCAGCGAAACAGGGTTGTCTCGGCCCCAGCATTTT. Drawing the rest from reference TRBV25-1 and TRBJ1-5, the complete variable domain is EADIYQTPRYLVIGTGKKITLECSQTMGHDKMYWYQQDPGMELHLIHYSYGVNSTEKGDLSSESTVSRIRTEHFPLTLESARPSHTSQYLCASSETGLSRPQHFGDGTRLSIL.

This clonotype was detected many times. The rearrangement uses TRBV3-1 and TRBJ2-1; TRBD2 matches at 11 bases. This CDR3 has 20 residues. Germline values: CDR1 LGHDT, CDR2 YNNKEL (reference sequence). The V gene end was trimmed by 0 bases and the J gene end by 2 bases; junction bases not matched to a gene: 12. CDR3 region: CASSQDIGTRLAGTYNEQFF. The CDR3 DNA is TGTGCCAGCAGCCAAGATATTGGTACGCGACTAGCGGGAACCTACAATGAGCAGTTCTTC.

The chain couples TRBV7-3 to TRBJ1-5, with 7 positions matching TRBD1. J lost 7 bases, V lost 2 bases, and 11 bases had no gene match. This CDR3 has 16 amino acids. Germline values: CDR1 SGHTA, CDR2 FQGTGA. The CDR3 nucleotides are TGTGCCAGCAGCTTACAGCGGGGACAGTCTCACCAGCCCCAGCATTTT. This encodes CASSLQRGQSHQPQHF.

This clonotype was seen once. Sequence at one end of the junction differs from germline and may be a read error. The chain couples TRBV12-3 or TRBV12-4 to TRBJ2-1, with a weak D call TRBD1 (6 bases). CDR3 length: 15 residues. The CDR3 spells CASTLRRTGFDEQFF. The CDR3 DNA is TGTGCCAGCACTTTAAGGCGTACAGGGTTCGACGAGCAGTTCTTC.

This chain connects TRBV6-1 to TRBJ2-7, with unresolved D. Germline CDR1 and CDR2: MNHNS and SASEGT. The CDR3 totals 12 residues. The V gene lost 2 bases and the J gene lost 2 bases, with 4 bases spanning the gap. The CDR3 loop reads CASSEYAYEQYF. In DNA form, the CDR3 reads TGTGCCAGCAGTGAATACGCCTACGAGCAGTACTTC.

This clonotype was seen ten or more times. CDR3 sequence (DNA): TGTGCCTCCCTACCCCGGACAGGCCATAACTATGGCTACACCTTC. Its translation is CASLPRTGHNYGYTF. The rearrangement links TRBV30 to TRBJ1-2; TRBD1 aligns across 7 bases. Per germline, CDR1 GTSNPN and CDR2 SVGIG (reference sequence). This CDR3 comprises 15 residues. V shed 7 bases, J shed 1 base, and the junction held 12 bases outside the gene matches. The full variable domain, rest sourced from reference TRBV30 and TRBJ1-2, is SQTIHQWPATLVQPVGSPLSLECTVEGTSNPNLYWYRQAAGRGLQLLFYSVGIGQISSEVPQNLSASRPQDRQFILSSKKLLLSDSGFYLCASLPRTGHNYGYTFGSGTRLTVV.

The chain uses TRBV20-1 and TRBJ2-7; perhaps TRBD1 as D (5 bases). CDR1 is DFQATT, CDR2 SNEGSKA, per germline (reference sequence). V dropped 0 bases and J dropped 2 bases, with 11 bases sitting between them. CDR3 length: 14 residues. Here the CDR3 reads CSARDLDSPYEQYF. The CDR3 DNA sequence: TGCAGTGCTAGAGATCTTGACAGTCCCTACGAGCAGTACTTC.

This clonotype was counted at least ten times. The rearrangement links TRBV11-1 to TRBJ2-3, with 9 bases fitting TRBD2. This CDR3 comprises 16 residues. Germline CDR1 is SGHAT and CDR2 is FQDESV (reference sequence). The ends lost 5 bases at V and 3 bases at J; junction bases unmatched: 9. The CDR3 sequence is CASSDTTSGATDTQYF. DNA of the CDR3: TGTGCCAGCAGCGACACGACTAGCGGAGCTACAGATACGCAGTATTTT.

This clonotype was recorded a few times. J is TRBJ2-5 and V is TRBV29-1, with D perhaps matching TRBD1 (6 bases). Germline CDR1 reads SQVTM; CDR2 reads ANQGSEA. CDR3 length: 12 amino acids. V lost 4 bases and J lost 1, with 7 bases in between. CDR3 DNA: TGCAGCGTTGGGACAGTCCAAGAGACCCAGTACTTC. Residues: CSVGTVQETQYF.

This clonotype came up many times. The chain recombines TRBV7-9 with TRBJ2-2; no firm D call. From germline, CDR1 is SEHNR and CDR2 FQNEAQ (reference sequence). The CDR3 is 14 residues long. Trimming shortened V by 1 base and J by 3 bases, and 6 bases separated the two germline ends. CDR3 region: CASSLEYDTGELFF. The CDR3 region has the DNA TGTGCCAGCAGCTTAGAGTACGACACCGGGGAGCTGTTTTTT. The variable domain in full, with the rest retrieved from reference TRBV7-9 and TRBJ2-2, is DTGVSQNPRHKITKRGQNVTFRCDPISEHNRLYWYRQTLGQGPEFLTYFQNEAQLEKSRLLSDRFSAERPKGSFSTLEIQRTEQGDSAMYLCASSLEYDTGELFFGEGSRLTVL.

In its sample, this clonotype was seen once. Just one base apart from a much larger clone, this may be a read error. The chain employs TRBV5-1 and TRBJ1-1, with 7 positions matching TRBD1. Germline loops: CDR1 SGHRS, CDR2 YFSETQ. This CDR3 contains 16 residues. Trimming at V came to 5 bases and at J to 0 bases, leaving 10 bases not matched to a gene. This chain's CDR3 is CASSPGQTGMNTEAFF. The CDR3 DNA reads TGCGCCAGCAGTCCGGGACAGACGGGCATGAACACTGAAGCTTTCTTT.

The sample holds many counts of this clonotype. CDR3 nucleotides: TGTGCCAGCAGCTTATTCAGTAGTACTGAGCAGTTCTTC. Protein: CASSLFSSTEQFF. The V call is TRBV11-2, the J call TRBJ2-1; D call uncertain. V was pared by 2 bases and J by 9 bases, with 11 bases between. This CDR3 is 13 amino acids long. Germline CDR1 is SGHAT and CDR2 is FQNNGV.

The J gene is TRBJ2-2, the V gene TRBV20-1; a weak D match, TRBD2 (6 bases). Germline V gene sequence: CDR1 DFQATT, CDR2 SNEGSKA (reference sequence). Between the trimmed V and J ends, which lost 0 bases and 3 bases, there was a span of 11 bases. The CDR3 totals 15 residues. The CDR3 reads CSARETGVHTGELFF. The CDR3 DNA reads TGCAGTGCTAGAGAGACGGGAGTTCACACCGGGGAGCTGTTTTTT.